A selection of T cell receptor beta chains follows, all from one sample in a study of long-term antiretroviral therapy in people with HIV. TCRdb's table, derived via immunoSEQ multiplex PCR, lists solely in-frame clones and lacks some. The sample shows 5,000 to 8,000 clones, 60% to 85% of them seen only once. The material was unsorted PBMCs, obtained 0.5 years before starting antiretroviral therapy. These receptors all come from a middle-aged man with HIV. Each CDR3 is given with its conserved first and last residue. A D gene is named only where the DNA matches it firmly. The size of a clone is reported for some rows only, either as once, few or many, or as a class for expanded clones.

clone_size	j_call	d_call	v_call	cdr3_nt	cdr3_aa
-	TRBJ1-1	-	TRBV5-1	TGCGCCAGCAGCGCCGCGAACACTGAAGCTTTCTTT	CASSAANTEAFF
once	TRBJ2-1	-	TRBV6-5	TGTGCCAGCAGTCCAGGGGCGCACAATGAGCAGTTCTTC	CASSPGAHNEQFF
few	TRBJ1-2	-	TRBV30	TGTGCCTGGACGACAAGGACTGGCTACACCTTC	CAWTTRTGYTF
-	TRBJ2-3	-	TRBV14	TGTGCCAGCAGCCAAGTTGGGGATACGCAGTATTTT	CASSQVGDTQYF
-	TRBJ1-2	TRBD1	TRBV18	TGTGCCAGCTCACCACCTTCCCAGGGGGCCCAGGGCTACACCTTC	CASSPPSQGAQGYTF
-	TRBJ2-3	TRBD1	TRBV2	TGTGCCAGCAGACCCGGGACAGGAAAAACAGATACGCAGTATTTT	CASRPGTGKTDTQYF
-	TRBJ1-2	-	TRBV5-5	TGTGCCAGCAGTCCTAAAACAGGGTATGCCTATGGCTACACCTTC	CASSPKTGYAYGYTF
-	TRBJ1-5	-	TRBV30	TGTGCCTGGAGTCCCTCGACTCAGCCCCAGCATTTT	CAWSPSTQPQHF
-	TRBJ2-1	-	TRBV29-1	TGCAGCCTCCGCAGGAGGGGGGGCAATGAGCAGTTCTTC	CSLRRRGGNEQFF
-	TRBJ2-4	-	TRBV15	TGTGCCACCAGCGGACGCAAAAACATTCAGTACTTC	CATSGRKNIQYF
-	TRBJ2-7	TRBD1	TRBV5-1	TGCGCCAGCAGCTTCGCCGGGACAGGGGGCTACGAGCAGTACTTC	CASSFAGTGGYEQYF
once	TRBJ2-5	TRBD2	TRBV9	TGTGCCAGCAGCGGGTCCGGACTAGCGGGGGGGGTCCAAGAGACCCAGTACTTC	CASSGSGLAGGVQETQYF
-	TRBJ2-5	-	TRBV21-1	TGTGCCAGCAGCAAAGGAGCGGAGACCCAGTACTTC	CASSKGAETQYF
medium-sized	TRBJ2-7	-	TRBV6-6	TGTGCCAGCAGCCCGAGGATGGAGCAGTACTTC	CASSPRMEQYF
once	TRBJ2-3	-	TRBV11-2	TGTGCCAGCAGCCCCCCTAGCACAGATACGCAGTATTTT	CASSPPSTDTQYF
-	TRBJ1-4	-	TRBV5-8	TGTGCCAGCAGATGGAGAGGGGCAACTAATGAAAAACTGTTTTTT	CASRWRGATNEKLFF
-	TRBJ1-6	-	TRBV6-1	TGTGCCAGCAGTGAGAGCTTGAGCTCCTATAATTCACCCCTCCACTTT	CASSESLSSYNSPLHF